A single sample gave rise to the 24 T cell receptor beta chains below, sequenced in a study of cytomegalovirus exposure and HLA in healthy donors. PCR employed 60 Vbeta and 13 Jbeta primers. The method was immunoSEQ multiplex PCR; TCRdb's version includes in-frame clones alone and lacks a portion of them. The profile shows roughly 93,000 clones, 75% to 85% of them singletons. Material: PBMCs. These receptors were obtained from a man younger than 30 in good health and CMV-seropositive.

The rearrangement links TRBV9 to TRBJ2-5; D is possibly TRBD2 (6 bases). The CDR3 runs to 15 residues. V was cut by 1 base and J by 2 bases, with 12 bases left in between. In germline, CDR1 is SGDLS, CDR2 YYNGEE. The CDR3 region has the DNA TGTGCCAGCAGCGTAACATCGGGGGAACAAGAGACCCAGTACTTC. It yields the protein CASSVTSGEQETQYF.

This clone showed up just a few times. The chain combines TRBV7-8 with TRBJ1-2, with D unresolved. The V gene lost 5 bases and the J gene lost 5 bases, with 9 bases spanning the gap. The V gene's germline CDR1 is SGHVS and CDR2 FQNEAQ. The CDR3 spans 12 residues. The CDR3, as DNA: TGTGCCAGCAGCCCACAAAGTTATGGCTACACCTTC. Its translation: CASSPQSYGYTF.

CDR3 DNA: TGTGCCAGCAGTTACAGCCGGGGTGGGGGGGGCGAAGACGAGCAGTACTTC. Translated, it gives CASSYSRGGGGEDEQYF. V is TRBV6-7 and J is TRBJ2-7, with D possibly being TRBD2 (7 bases). TRBV6-7 counts as an open reading frame of uncertain function. The CDR3 length is 17 residues. V was pared by 2 bases and J by 5 bases, with 22 bases between.

This clone was seen a few times. The rearrangement joins TRBV5-5 to TRBJ2-3; tentative D call: TRBD1 (6 bases). The CDR3 is 15 residues long. The V end was cut by 0 bases, the J end by 4 bases, with 12 bases between. From germline, CDR1 is SGHKS and CDR2 YYEKEE (reference sequence). The CDR3 is CASSLEDRRADTQYF. Here the CDR3 DNA reads TGTGCCAGCAGCTTGGAGGACAGACGCGCAGATACGCAGTATTTT.

The V gene is TRBV9, the J gene TRBJ1-3; D perhaps matches TRBD1 (6 bases). Trimming took off 3 bases at V and 2 bases at J, with 12 bases between the two ends. The CDR3 is made up of 15 amino acids. The germline V gene encodes CDR1 SGDLS and CDR2 YYNGEE. The CDR3 bases are TGTGCCAGCAGCGCCCAGGGGTCAACTGGAAACACCATATATTTT. Amino acid sequence: CASSAQGSTGNTIYF.

The chain combines TRBV7-9 with TRBJ1-2, with no clear D. The V gene lost 0 bases and the J gene lost 8 bases, with 19 bases spanning the gap. This CDR3 region has 16 residues. Germline V CDR1 and CDR2: SEHNR, FQNEAQ (reference sequence). The CDR3 sequence is CASSLAETRLSRGYTF. CDR3 nucleotides: TGTGCCAGCAGCTTAGCTGAGACCCGCTTATCGAGGGGCTACACCTTC.

The genes are TRBV6-1 and TRBJ1-1; D not certain. V lost 5 bases, J lost 4 bases, and 14 bases lay in between. The CDR3 has 14 residues. In germline, CDR1 is MNHNS, CDR2 SASEGT. The CDR3 region is CASSTLLRGTEAFF. CDR3 nucleotides: TGTGCCAGCAGTACGCTCCTCCGGGGCACTGAAGCTTTCTTT.

The chain recombines TRBV2 with TRBJ1-2, with D unclear. Per germline, CDR1 SNHLY and CDR2 FYNNEI. V was clipped by 4 bases and J by 4 bases, with 13 bases between them. The CDR3 is 14 residues long. CDR3 amino acids: CASSAYGFSYGYTF. The CDR3 bases are TGTGCCAGCAGTGCTTACGGGTTTAGCTATGGCTACACCTTC.

The gene calls are TRBV27 and TRBJ1-2; TRBD1 matches 9 bases. This CDR3 region has 16 residues. Looked up from germline, CDR1 is MNHEY and CDR2 is SMNVEV (reference sequence). Trimming removed 0 bases from V and 3 bases from J; junction bases left unmatched: 5. Written as DNA, the CDR3 is TGTGCCAGCAGTTTATCAGCCGGGACAGGGCACTATGGCTACACCTTC. Amino acid sequence: CASSLSAGTGHYGYTF.

The gene calls are TRBV7-8 and TRBJ2-5; 14 bases match TRBD2. Losses at the gene ends were 5 bases for V and 2 bases for J; bases not matched to a gene: 4. There are 16 residues in the CDR3. The germline V gene encodes CDR1 SGHVS and CDR2 FQNEAQ. The CDR3 bases are TGTGCCAGCAGCGACCGACTAGCGGGGGGGCAAGAGACCCAGTACTTC. Its translation: CASSDRLAGGQETQYF.

The rearrangement joins TRBV28 to TRBJ2-2; 8 positions match TRBD1. V lost 6 bases and J lost 5; bases outside the gene matches: 11. The CDR3 is 16 amino acids. Germline CDR1 is MDHEN and CDR2 is SYDVKM. The DNA for the CDR3 is TGTGCCAGCAGCAGTCAGGACAGGGTTCTAACCGGGGAGCTGTTTTTT. Protein sequence: CASSSQDRVLTGELFF. The full variable domain, completed using reference TRBV28 and TRBJ2-2, is DVKVTQSSRYLVKRTGEKVFLECVQDMDHENMFWYRQDPGLGLRLIYFSYDVKMKEKGDIPEGYSVSREKKERFSLILESASTNQTSMYLCASSSQDRVLTGELFFGEGSRLTVL.

J is TRBJ2-3 and V is TRBV6-1; 7 bases fit TRBD1. The V gene's germline CDR1 is MNHNS and CDR2 SASEGT. CDR3 length: 16 residues. With V trimmed by 1 base and J by 4 bases, 8 bases remained unmatched. The CDR3 sequence is CASSEEGGRGADTQYF. As DNA, the CDR3 is TGTGCCAGCAGTGAAGAAGGGGGCAGGGGTGCAGATACGCAGTATTTT.

Only one count was recorded for this clone. V gene TRBV27 combines with J gene TRBJ1-1, with a possible D match to TRBD1 (6 bases). This CDR3 comprises 15 residues. The germline V gene encodes CDR1 MNHEY and CDR2 SMNVEV (reference sequence). Trimming took 3 bases from V and 6 from J, leaving 17 bases between them. CDR3 protein: CASSFSRGARAEAFF. The CDR3 DNA follows: TGTGCCAGCAGTTTTAGCAGGGGCGCAAGGGCTGAAGCTTTCTTT.

This clone has only a few counts. V and J are TRBV12-1 and TRBJ2-7; the table's TRBD2 call for D was not verified on the DNA. TRBV12-1 is annotated as a pseudogene. The CDR3 is 13 amino acids. The CDR3 is CASSFVFGYEQYF. As DNA, the CDR3 is TGTGCCAGCAGCTTTGTTTTCGGCTACGAGCAGTACTTC.

The chain joins TRBV30 to TRBJ2-7; D perhaps matches TRBD1 (5 bases). V lost 4 bases and J lost 4, with 26 bases in between. Germline V lookup: CDR1 GTSNPN, CDR2 SVGIG (reference sequence). This CDR3 is built from 17 residues. The CDR3 is CAWTDPTLWGSLYEQYF. For the CDR3, the DNA is TGTGCCTGGACAGATCCGACCCTGTGGGGCAGTTTATACGAGCAGTACTTC.

This rearrangement joins TRBV4-1 to TRBJ1-1; TRBD1 might be the D (6 bases). The CDR3 runs to 17 residues. V was trimmed by 0 bases and J by 1 base, leaving 15 bases between them. CDR1 and CDR2 (germline): MGHRA, YSYEKL. The CDR3 coding sequence is TGCGCCAGCAGCCAAGATGGGGACACAGGATCGAACACTGAAGCTTTCTTT. Its protein is CASSQDGDTGSNTEAFF.

The J gene is TRBJ1-3, the V gene TRBV18; unclear D gene. V lost 3 bases and J 0 bases, leaving 12 bases between the germline ends. This CDR3 has 16 amino acids. From germline, CDR1 is KGHSH and CDR2 LQKENI. CDR3 bases: TGTGCCAGCTCACCCCTACTAAGCCCCTCTGGAAACACCATATATTTT. Residues: CASSPLLSPSGNTIYF.

A few counts support this clone. The chain joins TRBV28 to TRBJ2-1; 13 bases fit TRBD2. Germline V gene data show CDR1 as MDHEN and CDR2 as SYDVKM. Unmatched junction bases numbered 6, after V lost 4 bases and J lost 3 bases. The CDR3 runs 17 residues. The CDR3 sequence is CASSYRTSGGLYNEQFF. In DNA form, the CDR3 reads TGTGCCAGCAGTTACCGGACTAGCGGGGGCCTCTACAATGAGCAGTTCTTC. Complete variable domain (other parts from reference TRBV28 and TRBJ2-1): DVKVTQSSRYLVKRTGEKVFLECVQDMDHENMFWYRQDPGLGLRLIYFSYDVKMKEKGDIPEGYSVSREKKERFSLILESASTNQTSMYLCASSYRTSGGLYNEQFFGPGTRLTVL.

The genes are TRBV19 and TRBJ1-1, with D uncertain. The CDR3 contains 13 residues. V dropped 2 bases and J dropped 1 base, with 5 bases sitting between them. Per the germline V gene, CDR1 is LNHDA and CDR2 is SQIVND (reference sequence). As DNA, the CDR3 is TGTGCCAGTAGTATAACAGAGAACACTGAAGCTTTCTTT. The encoded protein is CASSITENTEAFF. Supplemented by reference TRBV19 and TRBJ1-1, the full variable domain reads DGGITQSPKYLFRKEGQNVTLSCEQNLNHDAMYWYRQDPGQGLRLIYYSQIVNDFQKGDIAEGYSVSREKKESFPLTVTSAQKNPTAFYLCASSITENTEAFFGQGTRLTVV.

V usage is TRBV4-1 and J usage is TRBJ2-7; TRBD1 matches at 7 bases. CDR1 is MGHRA and CDR2 is YSYEKL in the germline V gene. The CDR3 consists of 17 residues. With V trimmed by 2 bases and J by 0 bases, 10 bases remained unmatched. CDR3 bases: TGCGCCAGCAGCCAAAACCACCTCGGGACAGTCTCCTACGAGCAGTACTTC. This gives the protein CASSQNHLGTVSYEQYF.

This clone was observed once. The rearrangement uses TRBV18 and TRBJ1-5; D ambiguous. Germline assignment: CDR1 KGHSH and CDR2 LQKENI. The ends were cut back, 8 bases at V and 2 bases at J, with 13 bases in the middle. The CDR3 runs to 14 residues. The CDR3 loop reads CASTNRERNQPQHF. CDR3 bases: TGTGCCAGCACCAACCGGGAGCGCAATCAGCCCCAGCATTTT.

V and J are TRBV5-1 and TRBJ2-5, with TRBD1 matching 9 bases. Germline loops: CDR1 SGHRS, CDR2 YFSETQ. The CDR3 loop spans 15 amino acids. V gave up 2 bases and J gave up 3 bases; unmatched junction bases: 5. This CDR3 is CASSFGDRVEETQYF. In DNA form, the CDR3 reads TGCGCCAGCAGCTTTGGGGACAGGGTGGAAGAGACCCAGTACTTC.

The chain combines TRBV6-5 with TRBJ1-6, with D perhaps TRBD1 (5 bases). Between the trimmed V and J ends, which lost 6 bases and 7 bases, there was a span of 13 bases. The CDR3 length is 14 residues. CDR1 and CDR2 from the germline V gene are MNHEY and SVGAGI. The CDR3 coding sequence is TGTGCCAGCAGCAGCAGGGAAGGCAATTCACCCCTCCACTTT. Amino acid sequence: CASSSREGNSPLHF.

Remarks on this clone: A far larger clone is one nucleotide away, so this likely arose from a read error. Other DNA sequences in the sample encode the same CDR3. The chain is built from TRBV25-1 and TRBJ2-1, with no clear D. Germline V gene lookup returns CDR1 MGHDK and CDR2 SYGVNS. This CDR3 has 14 residues. This CDR3 reads CASSESPVGGEQFF. The CDR3 nucleotides are TGTGCCAGCAGCGAATCCCCTGTCGGTGGTGAGCAGTTCTTC.